This T cell receptor beta chain derives from a study of graft-versus-host responses after intestinal transplantation. Background on the study: Recipients had multivisceral, liver-intestinal, or isolated intestinal transplants. Study-level findings and limits: Within allografts, high graft-versus-host to host-versus-graft clonal ratios were seen among patients with graft-donor T cell macrochimerism. GvH clones were found in recipient marrow; some appeared first in ileum or blood.

The CDR3 has 16 residues. Unmatched junction bases numbered 6, after V lost 0 bases and J lost 4 bases. Germline lookup yields CDR1 SGDLS and CDR2 YYNGEE. TCRdb's table, derived via immunoSEQ multiplex PCR, lists solely in-frame clones and lacks some. The table includes more than 95,000 clones, 90% to 95% detected once. As concerns this clone: Its antigen is not known.

The input for sequencing was unstimulated CD4+ T cells sorted from spleen or lymph node cells, taken before intestinal transplant. The chain carries TRBV9 and TRBJ2-1, with 8 bases aligning to TRBD2. The sequence was obtained from a human donor who received an intestinal transplant. The CDR3 DNA reads as TGTGCCAGCAGCGTAGCCGGGACTAGGGTGTACAATGAGCAGTTCTTC. Amino acids: CASSVAGTRVYNEQFF.